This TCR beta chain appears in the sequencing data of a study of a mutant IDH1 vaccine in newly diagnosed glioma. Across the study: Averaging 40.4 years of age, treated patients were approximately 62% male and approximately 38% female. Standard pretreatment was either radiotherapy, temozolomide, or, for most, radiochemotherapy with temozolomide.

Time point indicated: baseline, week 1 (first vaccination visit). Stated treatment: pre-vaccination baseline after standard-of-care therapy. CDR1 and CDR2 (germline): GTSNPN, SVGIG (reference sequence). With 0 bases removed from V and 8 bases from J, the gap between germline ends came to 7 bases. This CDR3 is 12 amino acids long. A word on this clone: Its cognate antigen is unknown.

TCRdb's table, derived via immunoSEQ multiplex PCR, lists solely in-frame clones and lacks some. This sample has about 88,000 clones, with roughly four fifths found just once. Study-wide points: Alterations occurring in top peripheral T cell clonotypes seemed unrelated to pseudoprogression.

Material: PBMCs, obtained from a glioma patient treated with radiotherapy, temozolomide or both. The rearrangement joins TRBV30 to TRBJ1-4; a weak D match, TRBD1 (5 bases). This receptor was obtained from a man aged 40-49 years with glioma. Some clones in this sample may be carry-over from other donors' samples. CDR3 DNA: TGTGCCTGGAGTGTACGGGGGGAAAAACTGTTTTTT. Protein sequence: CAWSVRGEKLFF.